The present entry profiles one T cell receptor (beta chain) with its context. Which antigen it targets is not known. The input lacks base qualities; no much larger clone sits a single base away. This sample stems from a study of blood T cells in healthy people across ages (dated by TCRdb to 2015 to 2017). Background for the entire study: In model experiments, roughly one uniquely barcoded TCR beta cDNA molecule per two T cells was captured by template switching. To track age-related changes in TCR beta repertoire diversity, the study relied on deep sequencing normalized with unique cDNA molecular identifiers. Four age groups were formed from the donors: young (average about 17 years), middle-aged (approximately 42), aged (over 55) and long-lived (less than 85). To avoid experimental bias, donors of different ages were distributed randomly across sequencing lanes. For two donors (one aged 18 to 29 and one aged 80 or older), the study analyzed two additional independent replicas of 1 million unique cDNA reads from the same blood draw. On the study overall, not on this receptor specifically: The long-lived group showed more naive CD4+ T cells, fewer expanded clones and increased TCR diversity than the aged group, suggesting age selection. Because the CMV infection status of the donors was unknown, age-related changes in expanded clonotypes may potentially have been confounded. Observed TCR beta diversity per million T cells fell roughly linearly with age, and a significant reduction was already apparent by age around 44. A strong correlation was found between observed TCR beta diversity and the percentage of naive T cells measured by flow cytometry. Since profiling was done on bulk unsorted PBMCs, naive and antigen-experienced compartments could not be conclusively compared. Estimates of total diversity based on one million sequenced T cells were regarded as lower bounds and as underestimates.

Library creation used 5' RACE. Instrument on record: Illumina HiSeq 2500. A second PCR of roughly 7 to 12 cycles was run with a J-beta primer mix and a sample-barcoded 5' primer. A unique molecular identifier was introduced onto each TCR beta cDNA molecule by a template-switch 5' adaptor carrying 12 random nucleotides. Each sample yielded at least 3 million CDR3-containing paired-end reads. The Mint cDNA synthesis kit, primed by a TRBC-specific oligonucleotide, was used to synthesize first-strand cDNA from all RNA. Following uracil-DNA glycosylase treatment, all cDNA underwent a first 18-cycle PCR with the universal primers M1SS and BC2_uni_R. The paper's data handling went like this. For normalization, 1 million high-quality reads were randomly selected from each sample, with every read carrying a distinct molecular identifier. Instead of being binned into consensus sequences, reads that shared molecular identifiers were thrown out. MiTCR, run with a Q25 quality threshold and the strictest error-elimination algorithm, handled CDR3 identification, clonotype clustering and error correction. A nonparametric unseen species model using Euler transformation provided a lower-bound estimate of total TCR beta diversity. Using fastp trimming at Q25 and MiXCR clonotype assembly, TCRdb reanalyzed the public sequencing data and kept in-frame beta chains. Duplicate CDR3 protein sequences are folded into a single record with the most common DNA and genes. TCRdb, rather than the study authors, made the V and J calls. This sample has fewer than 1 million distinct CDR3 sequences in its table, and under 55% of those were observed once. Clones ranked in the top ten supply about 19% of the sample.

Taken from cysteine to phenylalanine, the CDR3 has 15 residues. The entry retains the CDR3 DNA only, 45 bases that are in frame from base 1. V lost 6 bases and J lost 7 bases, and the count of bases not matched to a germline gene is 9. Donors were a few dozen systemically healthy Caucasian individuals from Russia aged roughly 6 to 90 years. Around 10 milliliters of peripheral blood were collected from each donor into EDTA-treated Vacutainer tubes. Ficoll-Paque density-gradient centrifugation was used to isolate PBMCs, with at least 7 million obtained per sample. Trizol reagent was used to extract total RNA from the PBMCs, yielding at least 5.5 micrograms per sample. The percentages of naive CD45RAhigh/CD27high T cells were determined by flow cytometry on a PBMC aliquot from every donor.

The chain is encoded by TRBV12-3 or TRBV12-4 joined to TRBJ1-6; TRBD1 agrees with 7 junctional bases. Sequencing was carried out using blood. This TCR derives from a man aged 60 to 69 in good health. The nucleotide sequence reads TGTGCCAGCAGCGGAGACAGGGCCAAGAATTCACCCCTCCACTTT. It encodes CASSGDRAKNSPLHF.